This passage covers 27 T cell receptor beta chains from one sample sequenced in a study of T cells in women clearing cervical HPV infection. This table comes from immunoSEQ multiplex PCR, and its TCRdb copy is limited to in-frame clones, with some not included. This sample's table reports some 33,000 clones. The sequenced material came from blood buffy coat. The source is a woman aged 18 to 75 with a cervical HPV16 infection that either progressed to CIN3+ or cleared (not recorded which).

About this clone: At one boundary the junction diverges from the germline segment, which might be a read error. The CDR3 is cut off 3 residues early in the read; its end comes from the germline J gene. The gene calls are TRBV2 and TRBJ1-6; TRBD1 is a possible D gene (6 bases). CDR3 length equals 14 residues. The germline gives CDR1 SNHLY, CDR2 FYNNEI. CDR3 sequence: CASREGDTYSPLHF. The covered CDR3 bases are TGTGCCAGCAGGGAAGGGGACACTTATTCACCC.

To note about this clone: The sequenced fragment ends 3 residues before the CDR3 boundary, so the rest is inferred from the germline J gene. The chain couples TRBV20-1 to TRBJ2-3, with a tentative D call TRBD1 (6 bases). Germline CDR1 is DFQATT and CDR2 is SNEGSKA (reference sequence). The CDR3 covers 13 residues. Between the trimmed V and J ends, which lost 7 bases and 4 bases, there was a span of 15 bases. The CDR3 bases that were read are TGCAGTGGCCAGGGGTTATTCGCAGATACG. This translates into CSGQGLFADT. The whole CDR3 sequence reads CSGQGLFADTQYF.

With regard to this clone: The read gets to within 3 residues of the CDR3 end, and the germline J gene fills in the rest. The gene calls are TRBV2 and TRBJ1-5; TRBD1 aligns across 9 bases. The CDR3 extends over 17 amino acids. Germline loops: CDR1 SNHLY, CDR2 FYNNEI. V shed 6 bases and J 8 bases; nucleotides not matched to a gene: 17. CDR3 sequence: CASRNRDRVGYIEPQHF. CDR3 DNA (partial): TGTGCCAGCAGAAACCGGGACAGGGTTGGATATATAGAGCCC.

In regard to this clone: The read comes to an end 3 residues before the CDR3 does, leaving the germline J gene to fill in the end. This sequence joins TRBV30 and TRBJ1-6, with D perhaps matching TRBD1 (5 bases). Per the germline V gene, CDR1 is GTSNPN and CDR2 is SVGIG (reference sequence). Trimming took off 8 bases at V and 6 bases at J, with 14 bases between the two ends. The length of the CDR3 is 13 residues. The sequenced part of the CDR3 DNA is TGTGCCCAGGGTTCTAAGGCTAATTCACCC. It specifies CAQGSKANSP. The complete CDR3 sequence is CAQGSKANSPLHF.

Here the CDR3 reads CASSLAGGISDTQYF. The CDR3 DNA, read in part, is TGCGCCAGCAGCTTGGCCGGGGGAATCTCAGATACG. The genes are TRBV5-1 and TRBJ2-3, with D maybe TRBD2 (6 bases). The read terminates 3 residues before the CDR3 end, so the remaining end is supplied by the germline J gene. Germline V gives CDR1 SGHRS, CDR2 YFSETQ. The CDR3 is 15 amino acids. V shed 0 bases and J shed 4 bases, with 12 bases lying between them.

Notes on this clone: The read comes to an end 3 residues before the CDR3 does, leaving the germline J gene to fill in the end. This chain connects TRBV4-1 to TRBJ1-2; tentative D call: TRBD1 (6 bases). Germline values: CDR1 MGHRA, CDR2 YSYEKL. CDR3 length equals 14 residues. The CDR3 here is CASRPPGGGGGYTF. The DNA read from the CDR3 is TGCGCCAGCAGACCACCCGGGGGGGGCGGGGGC.

The CDR3 sequence: CAWSTPGGAAQYF. The DNA read from the CDR3 is TGTGCCTGGAGTACCCCGGGGGGAGCGGCG. This chain joins TRBV30 and TRBJ2-3; 7 nucleotides agree with TRBD2. From the germline J gene comes the end of the CDR3, since the read stops 3 residues before it. The CDR3 totals 13 residues. Germline CDR1 GTSNPN, CDR2 SVGIG (reference sequence).

Concerning this clone: The observed sequence ends 3 residues before the CDR3 terminus, with the missing tail filled in from the germline J gene. The V gene is TRBV7-9, the J gene TRBJ1-2; tentatively, D is TRBD1 (6 bases). V was pared by 5 bases and J by 7 bases, with 17 bases between. CDR3 length equals 14 residues. The germline CDR1 and CDR2 sequences are SEHNR and FQNEAQ (reference sequence). CDR3 region: CASSPLRGAGGYTF. The part of the CDR3 DNA that was read is TGTGCCAGCAGCCCACTCCGGGGGGCCGGTGGC.

Regarding this clone: The read ends 3 residues before the CDR3 terminus; that terminus is restored from the germline J gene. This chain uses TRBV7-9 with TRBJ2-7; no clear D gene. The CDR3 covers 12 residues. Germline CDR1 reads SEHNR; CDR2 reads FQNEAQ (reference sequence). The germline V and J ends were trimmed by 2 bases and 6 bases, with 8 bases remaining between them. The CDR3 spells CASSLYFAEQYF. The sequenced CDR3 bases are TGTGCCAGCAGCTTATACTTTGCCGAG.

Remarks on this clone: The CDR3 goes on 3 residues after the read ends, and that part is filled in from the germline J gene. The chain is built from TRBV20-1 and TRBJ1-5; D remains unclear. CDR3 length: 14 amino acids. Germline CDR1 DFQATT, CDR2 SNEGSKA (reference sequence). V dropped 4 bases and J dropped 2 bases, with 12 bases sitting between them. The covered CDR3 bases are TGCAGTGCTACTCCATGGCAGGGCAATCAGCCC. Protein sequence: CSATPWQGNQP. The full CDR3 reads CSATPWQGNQPQHF.

As concerns this clone: Read coverage stops 3 residues before the CDR3 terminus; the germline J gene supplies the remainder. The chain uses TRBV30 and TRBJ1-4, with D uncertain. The CDR3 is 15 amino acids. The germline V gene has CDR1 GTSNPN and CDR2 SVGIG (reference sequence). V shed 5 bases and J shed 6 bases, with 19 bases lying between them. CDR3 DNA, as far as it was read: TGTGCCTGGTCACGGGGAGTGAGAGTTGATGAAAAA. This translates into CAWSRGVRVDEK. In full, the CDR3 reads CAWSRGVRVDEKLFF.

The sequenced part of the CDR3 DNA is TGCAGTGCTAGAGTAGGGGTTGGC. This encodes CSARVGVG. From start to end, the CDR3 is CSARVGVGYTF. This chain links TRBV20-1 with TRBJ1-2; perhaps TRBD1 as D (5 bases). The read finishes 3 residues shy of the CDR3 end, and the germline J gene is used to complete it. CDR3 size: 11 residues. Germline-derived CDR1 and CDR2 are DFQATT and SNEGSKA (reference sequence). V lost 1 base, J lost 7 bases, and 7 bases lay in between.

On this clone: The CDR3 is cut off 3 residues early in the read; its end comes from the germline J gene. The gene calls are TRBV5-1 and TRBJ2-6; tentatively, D is TRBD1 (6 bases). The CDR3 is 17 residues long. CDR1 and CDR2 from the germline V gene are SGHRS and YFSETQ. Deletions cut 1 base from V and 2 bases from J, with 13 bases between. The DNA read from the CDR3 is TGCGCCAGCAGCTTGCAACAGGGTCTACCTGGGGCCAACGTC. As protein: CASSLQQGLPGANV. The complete CDR3 reads CASSLQQGLPGANVLTF. Using reference TRBV5-1 and TRBJ2-6 for the parts outside the CDR3, the full variable domain is KAGVTQTPRYLIKTRGQQVTLSCSPISGHRSVSWYQQTPGQGLQFLFEYFSETQRNKGNFPGRFSGRQFSNSRSEMNVSTLELGDSALYLCASSLQQGLPGANVLTFGAGSRLTVL.

Notes on this clone: The read falls 3 residues short of the CDR3 end, and the missing part is taken from the germline J gene. This sequence joins TRBV7-9 and TRBJ1-2, with a weak D call TRBD1 (5 bases). Trimming left V 3 bases short and J 6 bases short, with 11 bases between. Germline V gives CDR1 SEHNR, CDR2 FQNEAQ (reference sequence). This CDR3 spans 13 amino acids. CDR3 DNA, as far as it was read: TGTGCCAGCAGCTTGCGGGGGGAGGATGGC. It is translated as CASSLRGEDG. The CDR3 in its entirety is CASSLRGEDGYTF. The full variable domain, its missing parts supplied by reference TRBV7-9 and TRBJ1-2, is DTGVSQNPRHKITKRGQNVTFRCDPISEHNRLYWYRQTLGQGPEFLTYFQNEAQLEKSRLLSDRFSAERPKGSFSTLEIQRTEQGDSAMYLCASSLRGEDGYTFGSGTRLTVV.

Regarding this clone: The read stops 3 residues short of the end of the CDR3; the missing end is completed from the germline J gene. This rearrangement joins TRBV20-1 to TRBJ2-1; 7 bases align to TRBD1. V lost 3 bases, J lost 7 bases, and 9 bases stayed unmatched. This CDR3 has 14 residues. Germline V gene sequence: CDR1 DFQATT, CDR2 SNEGSKA (reference sequence). The CDR3 is CSARGLTGLNEQFF. The CDR3 DNA, read in part, is TGCAGTGCTAGGGGTTTGACAGGGTTGAATGAG.

About this clone: The read stops 3 residues short of the end of the CDR3; the missing end is completed from the germline J gene. The rearrangement links TRBV19 to TRBJ1-4, with D perhaps TRBD1 (5 bases). Germline CDR1 LNHDA, CDR2 SQIVND (reference sequence). The CDR3 has 14 amino acids. The sequenced CDR3 bases are TGTGCCAGTAGTTCAGGGATAGGCTGTTCACCA. Its translation: CASSSGIGCSP. The complete CDR3 sequence is CASSSGIGCSPLFF.

Of note for this clone: From the germline J gene comes the end of the CDR3, since the read stops 3 residues before it. J is TRBJ2-7 and V is TRBV5-1; no definite D call. Trimming took off 3 bases at V and 3 bases at J, with 10 bases between the two ends. This CDR3 has 13 amino acids. CDR1 SGHRS and CDR2 YFSETQ come from the germline V gene. The covered CDR3 bases are TGCGCCAGCAGCTCGCCTCCAGGCTACGAG. Encoded protein: CASSSPPGYE. The full CDR3 reads CASSSPPGYEQYF.

As regards this clone: The DNA ends 3 residues before the CDR3 does, and the rest of the CDR3 is filled in from the germline J gene. The genes are TRBV7-3 and TRBJ1-2; D possibly corresponds to TRBD1 (5 bases). Germline CDR1 reads SGHTA; CDR2 reads FQGTGA. The CDR3 contains 15 residues. The covered CDR3 bases are TGTGCCAGCAGCCCCTCAGGGTCTCGCACAGATACC. Protein: CASSPSGSRTDT. The full CDR3 reads CASSPSGSRTDTYTF.

On this clone itself: The read is 3 residues too short to cover the CDR3 end, so that end is filled in from the germline J gene. The rearrangement links TRBV7-6 to TRBJ1-1; D might be TRBD1 (6 bases). This CDR3 is 13 amino acids long. The germline gives CDR1 SGHVS, CDR2 FNYEAQ. V was shortened by 5 bases and J by 3 bases, with 10 bases between the two germline ends. The covered CDR3 bases are TGTGCCAGCAGCGGGGGCGACTACACTGAA. As protein: CASSGGDYTE. The complete CDR3 sequence is CASSGGDYTEAFF.

A note on this clone: The read ends 3 residues early relative to the CDR3; the germline J gene fills the gap. The V call is TRBV6-4, the J call TRBJ2-6; 11 positions agree with TRBD1. The CDR3 is 17 residues long. V trimming: 2 bases; J trimming: 0 bases; junction bases outside the gene matches: 0. Looked up from germline, CDR1 is MRHNA and CDR2 is SNTAGT. CDR3 sequence reads: CASSDGTGGSGANVLTF. The covered CDR3 bases are TGTGCCAGCAGTGACGGGACAGGGGGCTCTGGGGCCAACGTC.

Concerning this clone itself: The CDR3 is cut off 3 residues early in the read; its end comes from the germline J gene. The gene calls are TRBV18 and TRBJ1-4; D is uncertain. This CDR3 spans 15 amino acids. Germline CDR1 KGHSH, CDR2 LQKENI. CDR3 protein: CASSLLQTHNSPLFF. The sequenced CDR3 bases are TGTGCCAGCTCTCTGCTACAGACCCATAATTCACCA.

Regarding this clone: The read halts 3 residues ahead of the CDR3 end, with the missing end drawn from the germline J gene. V gene TRBV24-1 combines with J gene TRBJ2-3; possibly TRBD2 for D (5 bases). Trimming took off 0 bases at V and 0 bases at J, with 6 bases between the two ends. The germline V gene encodes CDR1 KGHDR and CDR2 SFDVKD. The CDR3 has 15 amino acids. CDR3 DNA, as far as it was read: TGTGCCACCAGTGATTTGCGGACTAGCACAGATACG. This codes for CATSDLRTSTDT. The whole CDR3 protein reads CATSDLRTSTDTQYF.

With respect to this clone: The CDR3 is cut off 3 residues early in the read; its end comes from the germline J gene. The chain has TRBV19 and TRBJ1-3; 7 bases fit TRBD1. V shed 4 bases and J 0 bases; nucleotides not matched to a gene: 3. Germline V lookup: CDR1 LNHDA, CDR2 SQIVND (reference sequence). The CDR3 sequence is 15 residues long. The part of the CDR3 DNA that was read is TGTGCCAGTAGTACCGGGACAGCCTCTGGAAACACC. This codes for CASSTGTASGNT. The entire CDR3 protein reads CASSTGTASGNTIYF.

Concerning this clone itself: The read comes to an end 3 residues before the CDR3 does, leaving the germline J gene to fill in the end. The genes are TRBV7-6 and TRBJ2-4, with 11 bases aligning to TRBD1. This CDR3 region has 17 residues. The germline gives CDR1 SGHVS, CDR2 FNYEAQ. V trimming: 5 bases; J trimming: 0 bases; junction bases outside the gene matches: 6. The sequenced CDR3 bases are TGTGCCAGCAGCGCTGGACAGGGGGCAGGAGCCAAAAACATT. Translation: CASSAGQGAGAKNI. The full CDR3 protein reads CASSAGQGAGAKNIQYF.

The chain's CDR3 is CASSLLEAGNYGYTF. Partial CDR3 DNA: TGTGCCAGCAGCTTATTGGAGGCAGGGAACTATGGC. V gene TRBV7-2 combines with J gene TRBJ1-2, with a weak D call TRBD1 (5 bases). The CDR3 end lies 3 residues beyond the end of the read and is filled in from the germline J gene. The CDR3 extends over 15 amino acids. Looked up from germline, CDR1 is SGHTA and CDR2 is FQGNSA. The V end was cut by 2 bases, the J end by 2 bases, with 12 bases between. Together with reference TRBV7-2 and TRBJ1-2, the CDR3 gives the full variable domain: GAGVSQSPSNKVTEKGKDVELRCDPISGHTALYWYRQSLGQGLEFLIYFQGNSAPDKSGLPSDRFSAERTGGSVSTLTIQRTQQEDSAVYLCASSLLEAGNYGYTFGSGTRLTVV.

As to this clone: From the germline J gene comes the end of the CDR3, since the read stops 3 residues before it. The chain is built from TRBV5-6 and TRBJ1-2; D gene unclear. Germline-derived CDR1 and CDR2 are SGHDT and YYEEEE. This CDR3 region has 14 residues. The V end lost 0 bases, the J end lost 3 bases, and 9 bases lay between the germline ends. CDR3: CASSLDSVDYGYTF. The part of the CDR3 DNA that was read is TGTGCCAGCAGCTTGGATTCGGTGGACTATGGC.

Concerning this clone itself: The read terminates 3 residues ahead of where the CDR3 ends, so the germline J gene completes it. The chain is built from TRBV7-9 and TRBJ1-2; 7 nucleotides match TRBD1. Germline CDR1 SEHNR, CDR2 FQNEAQ (reference sequence). Trimming removed 5 bases from V and 5 bases from J; junction bases left unmatched: 8. The CDR3 covers 14 residues. The CDR3 protein is CASSAAEGAYGYTF. The sequenced part of the CDR3 DNA is TGTGCCAGCAGCGCCGCGGAGGGGGCATATGGC.